This T cell receptor beta chain was documented in a study of PD-1 blockade in mismatch repair-deficient tumors (dated by TCRdb to 2016 to 2017). About the full investigation: Between late 2013 and September 2016, the trial enrolled over 80 consecutive patients with over nine mismatch repair-deficient cancer types, every one of whom had been previously treated and was progressing. Deep sequencing of TCR CDR3 regions was used to track tumor-associated T cell clones in peripheral blood of patients responding to PD-1 blockade. The full study reports these points: Tumor-resident clones, often undetectable in blood before treatment, expanded rapidly after pembrolizumab and then contracted, generally before radiologic responses.

Looking up the germline V gene yields CDR1 SGHRS and CDR2 YFSETQ. The CDR3, from cysteine to phenylalanine, totals 14 residues. Of the read, only the CDR3 DNA is kept; its 42 bases are in frame from base 1. V trim: 2 bases; J trim: 4 bases; unmatched bases: 1. To prepare the library, the immunoSEQ multiplex PCR assay was applied. TCRdb's version of the immuneACCESS table is confined to in-frame rearrangements and falls short of the full clone set. An unresolved V gene accounts for under half of the shortfall where checked; the remainder is of unknown origin. A total of some 85,000 clones appear in this sample, roughly 80% of them only once. The top ten constitute 5% to 7% of the sample. Mismatch repair deficiency in every enrolled patient was established by polymerase chain reaction or immunohistochemistry. A few patients who responded to pembrolizumab therapy underwent TCR sequencing. In the phase II trial, pembrolizumab PD-1 blockade was tested prospectively in advanced mismatch repair-deficient cancers, no matter which tissue of origin the cancers came from. Peripheral blood T cell samples were gathered serially, both before PD-1 blockade started and at multiple time points afterward. Blood sampling time points were reported as weeks after the first dose of pembrolizumab.

Details on this clone: The antigen this receptor binds is unknown. A far bigger clonotype differs at one base, so this is likely a read error. Other DNA sequences in this specimen translate into the identical CDR3.

Specimen: peripheral blood, collected 44 weeks after starting pembrolizumab. The rearrangement combines TRBV5-1 with TRBJ2-7, and 12 bases in between align with TRBD2. This receptor was identified in an adult with mismatch repair-deficient cancer. The CDR3 protein sequence reads: CASSFGTSGYEQYF. The nucleotides are TGCGCCAGCAGCTTCGGGACTAGCGGGTACGAGCAGTACTTC. Reference TRBV5-1 and TRBJ2-7 proteins supply the regions before and after the CDR3; the full variable domain is: KAGVTQTPRYLIKTRGQQVTLSCSPISGHRSVSWYQQTPGQGLQFLFEYFSETQRNKGNFPGRFSGRQFSNSRSEMNVSTLELGDSALYLCASSFGTSGYEQYFGPGTRLTVT.